The TCR beta chain described here comes from a study of blood T cells in healthy people across ages. Primed by a sample-barcoded 5' primer and a J-beta primer mix, a second PCR proceeded for 7 to 11 cycles. TCRdb recomputed calls from the 5' RACE reads with MiXCR, one row per CDR3 protein. The sample includes approximately 800,000 distinct CDR3 sequences, roughly 25% seen only once; the top ten take about 3%. A remark on this clonotype: In this CDR3 the conserved last residue, phenylalanine or tryptophan, is missing, so a read error is likely. It is unclear where the CDR3 begins or ends on the DNA, so no DNA is shown, and the CDR3 is as TCRdb lists it.

The CDR3 region is 14 residues in length, termini included. CDR1 is SGHTA, CDR2 FQGNSA, per germline. These records were also assigned to another study, of T cells of mothers and their children.

V usage is TRBV7-2 and J usage is TRBJ1-1; the table's D call, TRBD1, was not checked against the DNA. Sequenced input: blood. The sequence was obtained from a boy aged 5-17 years in good health. The CDR3 is CASSYFGQGTPRKL.